This TCR beta chain appears in the sequencing data of a study of control samples from healthy donors and cancer patients. The CDR3 contains 13 residues. V gave up 2 bases and J gave up 4 bases, with 6 bases separating them. From germline, CDR1 is LNHNV and CDR2 YYDKDF (reference sequence). Clones were read by immunoSEQ multiplex PCR, and TCRdb kept only the in-frame ones, dropping some. The table has about 84,000 clones, 91% seen once; the top ten hold roughly 15%. Sequenced material: blood. This chain connects TRBV15 to TRBJ2-1; D not resolved. This sequence was found in a man aged 45-65 years in good health. As DNA, the CDR3 is TGTGCCACCAGCAGAACCCGTTACAATGAGCAGTTCTTC. Its translation is CATSRTRYNEQFF.